The TCR beta chain described here comes from a study of vaccination and CD4 T cells after COVID-19. Cultured CD4+ T cell DNA underwent sequencing with the Oncomine TCR Beta short-read assay. TCRdb reprocessed the PCR reads with MiXCR, giving one entry per CDR3 protein. Among about 14,000 distinct CDR3 sequences listed, around 53% were seen once. Treatment reported: approximately 11-day PBMC culture with coronavirus spike peptide pools or control peptides (ViraFEST assay). The germline V gene has CDR1 SGHAT and CDR2 FQNNGV. CDR3 length equals 14 residues. Trimming cost V 8 bases and J 2 bases, with 15 bases left between them. In the case of this clonotype: Its antigen is undetermined.

The rearrangement joins TRBV11-2 to TRBJ2-5; perhaps D is TRBD1 or TRBD2 (5 bases each). The receptor comes from a human donor who had recovered from COVID-19. The sequencing input was CD4+ T cells from blood, cultured in vitro. The CDR3 nucleotides are TGTGCCAGCGGTTTGGGACGGGCTCAAGAGACCCAGTACTTC. Translation: CASGLGRAQETQYF.